Below, 30 T cell receptor beta chains from the same sample are listed, as sequenced in a study of response to subunit inactivated influenza vaccine. MiXCR was run by TCRdb on the RT-PCR reads, yielding one entry per CDR3 protein. The repertoire includes 500,000 to 600,000 distinct CDR3 sequences, about 8% of them detected once, and 10% to 15% sits in the top ten. The sequencing here drew on PBMCs from blood, taken less than 30 months after vaccination. These receptors were collected from a man between 50 and 70 years old who received an inactivated influenza vaccine.

The gene calls are TRBV29-1 and TRBJ1-2; 10 bases agree with TRBD1. J was trimmed by 2 bases and V by 3 bases; bases with no gene match: 9. CDR1 is SQVTM and CDR2 is ANQGSEA in the germline V gene. CDR3 length equals 16 residues. The CDR3 loop is CSVDSGTGVSNYGYTF. CDR3 bases: TGCAGCGTTGACTCTGGGACAGGGGTTTCCAACTATGGCTACACCTTC. Together with reference TRBV29-1 and TRBJ1-2, the CDR3 gives the full variable domain: SAVISQKPSRDICQRGTSLTIQCQVDSQVTMMFWYRQQPGQSLTLIATANQGSEATYESGFVIDKFPISRPNLTFSTLTVSNMSPEDSSIYLCSVDSGTGVSNYGYTFGSGTRLTVV.

This clonotype occurred many times. The J gene is TRBJ1-1, the V gene TRBV12-3 or TRBV12-4; 7 bases match TRBD1. The V segment lost 6 bases and the J segment 5 bases; nucleotides outside the gene matches: 12. The length of the CDR3 is 15 residues. CDR3 coding DNA: TGTGCCAGCAGAGGTAGACAGGGCGGGAGAACTGAAGCTTTCTTT. It encodes CASRGRQGGRTEAFF.

The V gene is TRBV28, the J gene TRBJ2-1; 10 positions match TRBD2. J lost 7 bases, V lost 4 bases, and 10 bases had no gene match. The CDR3 spans 16 residues. Germline CDR1 is MDHEN and CDR2 is SYDVKM. The CDR3 DNA reads as TGTGCCAGCAGTTCCCCCCGAGCTAGCGGGAGAAATGAGCAGTTCTTC. Encoded protein: CASSSPRASGRNEQFF.

This clonotype occurred many times. The rearrangement joins TRBV20-1 to TRBJ2-1; TRBD2 is a possible D gene (5 bases). Trimming removed 0 bases at V and 12 bases at J, with 18 bases between. This CDR3 contains 14 residues. Germline V gene sequence: CDR1 DFQATT, CDR2 SNEGSKA (reference sequence). CDR3 protein: CSARDVSSRSWQFF. The CDR3 region has the DNA TGCAGTGCTAGAGATGTGTCTAGCCGTTCCTGGCAGTTCTTC.

J is TRBJ2-7 and V is TRBV27; D not resolved. The ends were cut back, 3 bases at V and 6 bases at J, with 12 bases in the middle. Germline V CDR1 and CDR2: MNHEY, SMNVEV (reference sequence). There are 13 residues in the CDR3. DNA of the CDR3: TGTGCCAGCAGTTTCACTAAGTCAGGCGAGCAGTACTTC. Translation gives CASSFTKSGEQYF.

The chain joins TRBV7-6 to TRBJ2-7, with 7 bases matching TRBD2. Unmatched junction bases numbered 11, after V lost 6 bases and J lost 3 bases. Germline CDR1 SGHVS, CDR2 FNYEAQ. This CDR3 spans 15 amino acids. The DNA of the CDR3 is TGTGCCAGCAGGCCTGGACTAGATCCCTTCTACGAGCAGTACTTC. This sequence encodes CASRPGLDPFYEQYF.

This clonotype was observed a handful of times. This chain links TRBV19 with TRBJ2-4; D perhaps matches TRBD2 (5 bases). Trimming removed 1 base at V and 2 bases at J, with 12 bases between. In germline, CDR1 is LNHDA, CDR2 SQIVND (reference sequence). This CDR3 comprises 16 residues. DNA of the CDR3: TGTGCCAGTAGTATAGCCGCCGGGATTCCCAAAAACATTCAGTACTTC. Translated: CASSIAAGIPKNIQYF. The complete variable domain, with remaining parts taken from reference TRBV19 and TRBJ2-4, reads DGGITQSPKYLFRKEGQNVTLSCEQNLNHDAMYWYRQDPGQGLRLIYYSQIVNDFQKGDIAEGYSVSREKKESFPLTVTSAQKNPTAFYLCASSIAAGIPKNIQYFGAGTRLSVL.

This clonotype was seen more than once but under ten times. This chain uses TRBV3-1 with TRBJ2-1, with D tentatively TRBD2 (5 bases). From germline, CDR1 is LGHDT and CDR2 YNNKEL (reference sequence). The V end was cut by 4 bases, the J end by 11 bases, with 18 bases between. This CDR3 contains 14 residues. The CDR3 loop reads CASSLTPTWEKQFF. DNA for the CDR3: TGTGCCAGCAGCCTTACCCCAACCTGGGAGAAGCAGTTCTTC.

In its sample, this clonotype was seen a few times. The CDR3 loop is CASSHPSMIRGGPRAQYF. DNA for the CDR3: TGTGCCAGCAGCCACCCCTCGATGATCCGGGGCGGCCCCAGGGCCCAGTACTTC. The chain links TRBV4-2 to TRBJ2-5; either TRBD1 or TRBD2 may fit D (5 bases each). Germline CDR1 and CDR2: LGHNA and YNFKEQ. Trimming cost V 3 bases and J 9 bases, with 29 bases left between them. The CDR3 consists of 18 residues.

This clonotype was recorded a few times. This sequence joins TRBV6-5 and TRBJ1-2; the D is unclear. This CDR3 is built from 12 residues. Trimming removed 11 bases at V and 4 bases at J, with 14 bases between. Per germline, CDR1 MNHEY and CDR2 SVGAGI. CDR3 coding DNA: TGTGCCGCCTACCGGGAGTCCTATGGCTACACCTTC. Amino acid sequence: CAAYRESYGYTF.

The CDR3: CASSLTGGIETQYF. CDR3 in DNA: TGTGCCAGCAGTCTTACAGGGGGCATAGAGACCCAGTACTTC. The chain is built from TRBV25-1 and TRBJ2-5; 9 bases are shared with TRBD1. V lost 5 bases, J lost 4 bases, and 5 bases stayed unmatched. CDR3 length: 14 residues. The germline CDR1 and CDR2 sequences are MGHDK and SYGVNS.

This clonotype has only a few counts. The chain links TRBV7-2 to TRBJ2-3; D could derive from TRBD1 or TRBD2 (7 bases each). V lost 5 bases, J lost 3 bases, and 21 bases lay in between. Germline values: CDR1 SGHTA, CDR2 FQGNSA. CDR3 length equals 17 residues. CDR3 coding DNA: TGTGCCAGCAGCCGCGGTCAGGGGGGGATCGTTACAGATACGCAGTATTTT. As protein: CASSRGQGGIVTDTQYF.

The rearrangement uses TRBV10-3 and TRBJ2-7; D is tentatively TRBD1 or TRBD2 (5 bases each). Trimming took 8 bases from V and 3 from J, leaving 11 bases between them. This CDR3 is built from 12 residues. Germline V gives CDR1 ENHRY, CDR2 SYGVKD. The CDR3 is CAIGDDYYEQYF. Here the CDR3 DNA reads TGTGCCATCGGGGACGATTACTACGAGCAGTACTTC.

This clonotype was counted many times. The chain combines TRBV5-1 with TRBJ2-1; 10 nucleotides line up with TRBD1. Germline CDR1 SGHRS, CDR2 YFSETQ. This CDR3 has 17 amino acids. The ends lost 0 bases at V and 5 bases at J; junction bases unmatched: 8. This CDR3 reads CASSLGWGQGKDNEQFF. The CDR3 DNA reads as TGCGCCAGCAGCTTGGGGTGGGGACAGGGGAAAGACAATGAGCAGTTCTTC.

In its sample, this clonotype was seen a few times. The chain joins TRBV7-3 to TRBJ2-3; unclear D gene. V was trimmed by 2 bases and J by 5 bases, leaving 14 bases between them. Germline V gene data show CDR1 as SGHTA and CDR2 as FQGTGA. The CDR3 totals 15 residues. CDR3 sequence reads: CASSLWAAVRDTQYF. The CDR3, as DNA: TGTGCCAGCAGCTTATGGGCCGCCGTGCGAGATACGCAGTATTTT.

The chain is built from TRBV5-1 and TRBJ2-7, with 8 bases identical to TRBD2. Germline V gene lookup returns CDR1 SGHRS and CDR2 YFSETQ. The V segment lost 3 bases and the J segment 0 bases; nucleotides outside the gene matches: 5. This CDR3 is built from 15 residues. The CDR3 protein is CASSYDSGASYEQYF. The CDR3 region has the DNA TGCGCCAGCAGCTATGATAGCGGGGCCTCCTACGAGCAGTACTTC.

This clonotype was counted at least ten times. The chain recombines TRBV12-3 or TRBV12-4 with TRBJ1-2; D uncertain. V dropped 2 bases and J dropped 2 bases, with 15 bases sitting between them. The CDR3 sequence is 16 residues long. CDR3 residues: CASSLHPNAGNYGYTF. The CDR3 nucleotides read TGTGCCAGCAGTTTACATCCCAATGCGGGGAACTATGGCTACACCTTC.

This clonotype was counted between two and nine times. The chain uses TRBV7-2 and TRBJ1-1; TRBD1 matches at 10 bases. CDR1 and CDR2 from the germline V gene are SGHTA and FQGNSA. V lost 1 base and J lost 4; bases outside the gene matches: 3. CDR3 length equals 15 residues. CDR3 sequence (DNA): TGTGCCAGCAGCTTAGTCGGACAGGGGGGCACTGAAGCTTTCTTT. Translated: CASSLVGQGGTEAFF.

This clonotype appeared many times. The chain links TRBV15 to TRBJ2-3, with TRBD1 matching over 8 bases. Trimming took 1 base from V and 3 from J; bases not matched to a gene: 6. The CDR3 length is 16 residues. CDR1 and CDR2 (germline): LNHNV, YYDKDF (reference sequence). The chain's CDR3 is CATSRGLQGGTDTQYF. CDR3 nucleotides: TGTGCCACCAGCAGAGGACTACAGGGGGGAACAGATACGCAGTATTTT.

This clonotype was observed a few times. V gene TRBV2 combines with J gene TRBJ2-2; D possibly corresponds to TRBD2 (5 bases). Trimming stripped 2 bases from V and 4 bases from J, with 8 bases between. Per germline, CDR1 SNHLY and CDR2 FYNNEI. This CDR3 is 14 amino acids long. CDR3 sequence: CASSEIRGTGELFF. The CDR3 coding sequence is TGTGCCAGCAGTGAAATTCGGGGCACCGGGGAGCTGTTTTTT.

This chain joins TRBV7-9 and TRBJ1-2; D gene ambiguous. Trimming left V 5 bases short and J 8 bases short, with 15 bases between. Germline assignment: CDR1 SEHNR and CDR2 FQNEAQ (reference sequence). This CDR3 has 13 residues. CDR3: CASSQMLEEGYTF. CDR3 sequence (DNA): TGTGCCAGCAGCCAAATGCTGGAGGAGGGCTACACCTTC.

V is TRBV4-3 and J is TRBJ1-6, with 7 bases matching TRBD1. CDR3 length: 17 amino acids. From germline, CDR1 is LGHNA and CDR2 YSLEER. V gave up 0 bases and J gave up 14 bases; unmatched junction bases: 16. In nucleotides, the CDR3 is TGCGCCAGCAGCCAAGATGTTGCCAGGGGGTCCGGCTGGACCCTCCACTTT. This translates into CASSQDVARGSGWTLHF.

V usage is TRBV10-3 and J usage is TRBJ2-1; 8 bases map to TRBD2. The CDR3 has 12 residues. Looked up from germline, CDR1 is ENHRY and CDR2 is SYGVKD. Trimming cost V 10 bases and J 10 bases; bases outside gene matches: 9. CDR3 amino acids: CASGTSAGEQFF. Here the CDR3 DNA reads TGTGCCAGCGGGACTAGTGCAGGGGAGCAGTTCTTC.

This clonotype was seen more than once but under ten times. The chain employs TRBV5-5 and TRBJ2-5, with D perhaps matching TRBD2 (7 bases). V shed 0 bases and J shed 0 bases, with 15 bases lying between them. There are 17 residues in the CDR3. The germline gives CDR1 SGHKS, CDR2 YYEKEE (reference sequence). CDR3 amino acids: CASSLEVRGLYQETQYF. The CDR3 region has the DNA TGTGCCAGCAGCTTGGAAGTCAGGGGACTATACCAAGAGACCCAGTACTTC.

This clonotype was seen ten or more times. V is TRBV10-2 and J is TRBJ1-6; D is uncertain. The germline CDR1 and CDR2 sequences are WSHSY and SAAADI. The CDR3 extends over 16 amino acids. V gave up 2 bases and J gave up 6 bases, with 14 bases separating them. The CDR3 DNA reads as TGCGCCAGCAGTGAGGGACTAATGAAGGGTAATTCACCCCTCCACTTT. Translation gives CASSEGLMKGNSPLHF.

The chain is built from TRBV10-3 and TRBJ2-3; a weak D match, TRBD2 (5 bases). CDR3 length equals 13 residues. V was trimmed by 3 bases and J by 5 bases, leaving 9 bases between them. Germline loops: CDR1 ENHRY, CDR2 SYGVKD. The CDR3 sequence: CAISEGRGDTQYF. CDR3 DNA: TGTGCCATCAGTGAAGGGAGAGGAGATACGCAGTATTTT.

This clonotype has only a few counts. The rearrangement links TRBV2 to TRBJ2-7; D possibly corresponds to TRBD2 (6 bases). The V gene's germline CDR1 is SNHLY and CDR2 FYNNEI. The CDR3 contains 13 residues. Trimming cost V 6 bases and J 3 bases, with 12 bases left between them. The CDR3 DNA sequence: TGTGCCAGCAGAAAAGCGGGTTACTACGAGCAGTACTTC. As protein: CASRKAGYYEQYF.

V usage is TRBV28 and J usage is TRBJ1-2; D gene uncertain. The CDR3 is 13 amino acids. Germline lookup yields CDR1 MDHEN and CDR2 SYDVKM. V lost 3 bases and J 7 bases, leaving 12 bases between the germline ends. CDR3 sequence (DNA): TGTGCCAGCAGTTTTCCCGACTCTTCTGGCTACACCTTC. Amino acid sequence: CASSFPDSSGYTF.

V is TRBV10-1 and J is TRBJ1-3; D is unresolved. The V and J ends lost 6 bases and 8 bases respectively, with 20 bases between them. CDR1 is WNHNN and CDR2 is SYGVQD in the germline V gene (reference sequence). The CDR3 loop spans 15 amino acids. The CDR3 loop reads CASSERTHLVDTIYF. CDR3 nucleotides: TGCGCCAGCAGCGAACGGACCCATCTGGTGGACACCATATATTTT.

This clonotype was counted between two and nine times. The rearrangement links TRBV7-2 to TRBJ2-7; 9 nucleotides agree with TRBD2. In germline, CDR1 is SGHTA, CDR2 FQGNSA. Trimming took 1 base from V and 0 from J; bases not matched to a gene: 13. The CDR3 extends over 19 amino acids. The CDR3 nucleotides are TGTGCCAGCAGCTTAGGGCCTAGCGGGATAATCGGGAGCTCCTACGAGCAGTACTTC. This gives the protein CASSLGPSGIIGSSYEQYF.